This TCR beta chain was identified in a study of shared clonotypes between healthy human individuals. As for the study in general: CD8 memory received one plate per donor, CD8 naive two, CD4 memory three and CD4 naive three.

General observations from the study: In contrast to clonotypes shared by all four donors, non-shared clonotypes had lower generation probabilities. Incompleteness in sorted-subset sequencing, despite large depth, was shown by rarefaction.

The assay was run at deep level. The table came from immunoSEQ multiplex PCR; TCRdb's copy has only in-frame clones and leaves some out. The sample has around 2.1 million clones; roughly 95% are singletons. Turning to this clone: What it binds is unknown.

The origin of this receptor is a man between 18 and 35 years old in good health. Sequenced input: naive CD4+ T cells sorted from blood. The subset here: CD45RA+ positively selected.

Written as DNA, the CDR3 is TGTGCCAGCAGAGTGCAGGGGAGCACTGAAGCTTTCTTT. Protein: CASRVQGSTEAFF. V is TRBV6-5 and J is TRBJ1-1; a weak D match, TRBD1 (6 bases). Looked up from germline, CDR1 is MNHEY and CDR2 is SVGAGI. The CDR3 length is 13 residues. V lost 6 bases and J 4 bases, leaving 12 bases between the germline ends.